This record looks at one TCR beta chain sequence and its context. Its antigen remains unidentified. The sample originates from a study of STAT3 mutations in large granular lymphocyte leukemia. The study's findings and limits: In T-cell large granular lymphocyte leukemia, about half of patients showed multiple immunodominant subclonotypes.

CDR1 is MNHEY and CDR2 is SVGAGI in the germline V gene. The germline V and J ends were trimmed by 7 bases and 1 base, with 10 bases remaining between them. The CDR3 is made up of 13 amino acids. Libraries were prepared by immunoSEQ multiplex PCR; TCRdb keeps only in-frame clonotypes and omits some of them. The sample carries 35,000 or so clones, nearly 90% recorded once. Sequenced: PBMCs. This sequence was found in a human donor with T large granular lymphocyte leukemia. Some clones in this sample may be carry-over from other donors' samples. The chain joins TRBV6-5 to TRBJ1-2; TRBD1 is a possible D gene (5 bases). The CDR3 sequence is CASTNGGNYGYTF. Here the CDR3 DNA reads TGTGCCAGCACCAACGGGGGTAACTATGGCTACACCTTC.